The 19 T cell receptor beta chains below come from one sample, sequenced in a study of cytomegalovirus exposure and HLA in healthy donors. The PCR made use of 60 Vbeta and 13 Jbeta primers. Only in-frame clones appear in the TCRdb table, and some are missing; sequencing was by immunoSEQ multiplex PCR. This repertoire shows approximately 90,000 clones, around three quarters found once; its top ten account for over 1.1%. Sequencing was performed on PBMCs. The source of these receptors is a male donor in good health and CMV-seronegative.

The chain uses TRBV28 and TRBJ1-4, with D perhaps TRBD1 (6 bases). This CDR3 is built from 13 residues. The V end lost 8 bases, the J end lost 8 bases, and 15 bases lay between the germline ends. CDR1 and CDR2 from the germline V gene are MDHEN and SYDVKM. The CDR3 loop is CASRHRDWEKLFF. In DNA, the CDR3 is TGTGCCAGCCGCCACAGGGATTGGGAAAAACTGTTTTTT. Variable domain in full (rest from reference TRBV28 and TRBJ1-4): DVKVTQSSRYLVKRTGEKVFLECVQDMDHENMFWYRQDPGLGLRLIYFSYDVKMKEKGDIPEGYSVSREKKERFSLILESASTNQTSMYLCASRHRDWEKLFFGSGTQLSVL.

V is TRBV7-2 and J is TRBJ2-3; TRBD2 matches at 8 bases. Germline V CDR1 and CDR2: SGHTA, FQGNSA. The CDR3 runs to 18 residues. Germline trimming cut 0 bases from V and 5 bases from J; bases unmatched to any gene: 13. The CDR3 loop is CASSLASGALTGRDTQYF. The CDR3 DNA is TGTGCCAGCAGCTTAGCTAGCGGGGCCCTAACCGGGAGAGATACGCAGTATTTT.

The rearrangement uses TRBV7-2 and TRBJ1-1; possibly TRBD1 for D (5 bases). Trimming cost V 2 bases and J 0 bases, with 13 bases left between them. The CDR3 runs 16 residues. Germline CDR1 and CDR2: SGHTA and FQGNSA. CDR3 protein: CASSLFQGQLNTEAFF. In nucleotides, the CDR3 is TGTGCCAGCAGCTTATTCCAGGGTCAACTGAACACTGAAGCTTTCTTT. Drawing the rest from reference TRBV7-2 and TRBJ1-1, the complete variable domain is GAGVSQSPSNKVTEKGKDVELRCDPISGHTALYWYRQSLGQGLEFLIYFQGNSAPDKSGLPSDRFSAERTGGSVSTLTIQRTQQEDSAVYLCASSLFQGQLNTEAFFGQGTRLTVV.

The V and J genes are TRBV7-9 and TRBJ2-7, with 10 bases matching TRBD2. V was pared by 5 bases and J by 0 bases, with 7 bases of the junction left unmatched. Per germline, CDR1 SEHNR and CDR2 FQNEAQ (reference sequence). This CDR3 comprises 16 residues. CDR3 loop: CASSMASGRASYEQYF. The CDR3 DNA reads TGTGCCAGCAGCATGGCGAGCGGGAGGGCCTCCTACGAGCAGTACTTC.

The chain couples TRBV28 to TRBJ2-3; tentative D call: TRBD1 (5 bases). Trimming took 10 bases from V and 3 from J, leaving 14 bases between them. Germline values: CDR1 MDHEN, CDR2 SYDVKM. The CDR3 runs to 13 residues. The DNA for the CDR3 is TGTGCCACCGTAGTCCAGGGTACAGATACGCAGTATTTT. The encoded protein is CATVVQGTDTQYF.

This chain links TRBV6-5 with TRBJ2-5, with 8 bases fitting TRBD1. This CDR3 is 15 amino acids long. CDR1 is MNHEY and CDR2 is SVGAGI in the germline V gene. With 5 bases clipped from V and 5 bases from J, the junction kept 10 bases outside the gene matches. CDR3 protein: CASSPEDRATETQYF. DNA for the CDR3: TGTGCCAGCAGTCCAGAGGACAGGGCAACGGAGACCCAGTACTTC.

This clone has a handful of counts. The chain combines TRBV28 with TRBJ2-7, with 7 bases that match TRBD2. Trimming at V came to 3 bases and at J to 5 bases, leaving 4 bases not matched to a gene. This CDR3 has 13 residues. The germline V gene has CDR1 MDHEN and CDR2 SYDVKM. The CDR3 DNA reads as TGTGCCAGCAGTTTCCCCCGGGGGGACGAGCAGTACTTC. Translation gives CASSFPRGDEQYF.

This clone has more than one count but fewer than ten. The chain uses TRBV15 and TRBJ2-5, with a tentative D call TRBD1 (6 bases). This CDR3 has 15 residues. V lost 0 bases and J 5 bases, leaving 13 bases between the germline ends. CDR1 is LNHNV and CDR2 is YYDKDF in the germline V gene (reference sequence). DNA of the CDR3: TGTGCCACCAGCAGAGACAGGGGTGAAGATGAGACCCAGTACTTC. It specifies CATSRDRGEDETQYF.

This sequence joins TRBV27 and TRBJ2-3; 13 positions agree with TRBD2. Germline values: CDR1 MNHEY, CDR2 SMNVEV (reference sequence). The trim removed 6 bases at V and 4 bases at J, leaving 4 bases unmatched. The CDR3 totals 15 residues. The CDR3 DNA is TGTGCCAGCAGACGAACTAGCGGGAGGGCAGATACGCAGTATTTT. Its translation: CASRRTSGRADTQYF.

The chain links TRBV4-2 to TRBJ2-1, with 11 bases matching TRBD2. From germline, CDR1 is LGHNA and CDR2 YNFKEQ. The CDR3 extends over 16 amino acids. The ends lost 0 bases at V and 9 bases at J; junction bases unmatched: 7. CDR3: CASSQDRTSGYGEQFF. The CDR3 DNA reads TGTGCCAGCAGCCAAGATCGGACTAGCGGGTATGGTGAGCAGTTCTTC.

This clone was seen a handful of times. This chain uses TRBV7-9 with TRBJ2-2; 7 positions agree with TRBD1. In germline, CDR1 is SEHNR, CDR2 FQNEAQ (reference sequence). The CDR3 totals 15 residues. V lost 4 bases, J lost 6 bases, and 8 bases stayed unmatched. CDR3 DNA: TGTGCCAGCAGCTCGTCAGGGGGATGGGCCGGGGAGCTGTTTTTT. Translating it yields CASSSSGGWAGELFF.

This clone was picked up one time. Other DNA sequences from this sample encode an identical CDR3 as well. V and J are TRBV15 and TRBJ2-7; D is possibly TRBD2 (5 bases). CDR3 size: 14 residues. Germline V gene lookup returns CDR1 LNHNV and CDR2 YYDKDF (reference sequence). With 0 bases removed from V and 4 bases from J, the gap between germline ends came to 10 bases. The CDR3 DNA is TGTGCCACCAGCAGAGATCCTACTAGTTACGAGCAGTACTTC. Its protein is CATSRDPTSYEQYF.

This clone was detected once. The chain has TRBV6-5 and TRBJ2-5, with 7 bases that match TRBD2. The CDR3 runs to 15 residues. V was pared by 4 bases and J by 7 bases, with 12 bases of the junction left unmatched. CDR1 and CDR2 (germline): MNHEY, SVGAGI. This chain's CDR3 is CASSWVGGSLGTQYF. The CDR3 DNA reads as TGTGCCAGCAGTTGGGTCGGCGGGAGTCTGGGGACCCAGTACTTC.

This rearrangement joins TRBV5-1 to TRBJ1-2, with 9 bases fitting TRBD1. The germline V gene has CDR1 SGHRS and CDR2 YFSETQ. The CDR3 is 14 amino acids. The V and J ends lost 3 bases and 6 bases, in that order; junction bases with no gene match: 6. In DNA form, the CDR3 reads TGCGCCAGCAGCTACGGACAGGGGCTAAATGGCTACACCTTC. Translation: CASSYGQGLNGYTF.

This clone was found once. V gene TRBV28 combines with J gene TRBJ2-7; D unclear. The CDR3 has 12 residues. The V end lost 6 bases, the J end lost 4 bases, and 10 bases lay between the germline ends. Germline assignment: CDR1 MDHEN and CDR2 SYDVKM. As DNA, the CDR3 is TGTGCCAGCAGGGCCTTAAAATACGAGCAGTACTTC. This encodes CASRALKYEQYF.

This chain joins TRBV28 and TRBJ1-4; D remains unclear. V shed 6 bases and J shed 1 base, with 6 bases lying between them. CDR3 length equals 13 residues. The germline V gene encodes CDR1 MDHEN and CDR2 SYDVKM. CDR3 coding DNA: TGTGCCAGCAGGGAGGGAACTAATGAAAAACTGTTTTTT. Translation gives CASREGTNEKLFF.

The CDR3 region is CASMRVFPRGGELFF. As DNA, the CDR3 is TGTGCCAGCATGAGGGTTTTTCCCCGGGGCGGGGAGCTGTTTTTT. The chain recombines TRBV28 with TRBJ2-2, with D possibly being TRBD2 (5 bases). V was clipped by 7 bases and J by 7 bases, with 19 bases between them. Germline lookup yields CDR1 MDHEN and CDR2 SYDVKM. CDR3 length: 15 amino acids.

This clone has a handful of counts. Written as DNA, the CDR3 is TGTGCCAGCAGCTTACAGGGCTCCTACGAGCAGTACTTC. Its translation: CASSLQGSYEQYF. The gene calls are TRBV5-4 and TRBJ2-7; D possibly corresponds to TRBD1 (6 bases). Germline V gene lookup returns CDR1 SGHNT and CDR2 YYREEE (reference sequence). V gave up 2 bases and J gave up 0 bases, with 6 bases separating them. This CDR3 comprises 13 residues.

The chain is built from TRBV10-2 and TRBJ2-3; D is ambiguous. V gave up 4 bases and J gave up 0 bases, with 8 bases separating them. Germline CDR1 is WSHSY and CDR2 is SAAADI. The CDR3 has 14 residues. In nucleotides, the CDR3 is TGCGCCAGCAGTGTTGGGCGCAGCACAGATACGCAGTATTTT. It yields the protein CASSVGRSTDTQYF.